This is a list of T cell receptor beta chains from one sample in a study of blood T cell repertoires in COVID-19. Assay: immunoSEQ multiplex PCR; the TCRdb copy retains only in-frame clones and omits some. The sample records 150,000 to 200,000 clones, more than 70% being singletons. Sequenced material: peripheral blood. Receptor source: a woman aged 80 or over with active or convalescent COVID-19. Both conserved end residues are part of each CDR3. A D gene is named only where the DNA matches it firmly. The listing skips clone size in some rows; elsewhere it reads once, few, many or a size class.

v_call	j_call	clone_size	d_call	cdr3_aa	cdr3_nt
TRBV18	TRBJ2-7	once	TRBD1	CASSPALGTGVWEQYF	TGTGCCAGCTCTCCAGCGCTTGGGACAGGGGTTTGGGAGCAGTACTTC
TRBV25-1	TRBJ1-4	.	TRBD1	CASSEYTGVPSFGKLFF	TGTGCCAGCAGTGAATACACAGGGGTGCCCTCGTTTGGAAAACTGTTTTTT
TRBV4-3	TRBJ1-3	once	TRBD1	CASSQLGQARDTIYF	TGCGCCAGCAGCCAGCTGGGACAGGCCCGGGACACCATATATTTT
TRBV15	TRBJ2-7	.	TRBD1	CATSREPGQGSYEQYF	TGTGCCACCAGCAGAGAACCTGGACAGGGGTCCTACGAGCAGTACTTC
TRBV18	TRBJ1-5	.	TRBD1	CASRQGINQPQHF	TGTGCCAGCCGACAGGGAATCAATCAGCCCCAGCATTTT
TRBV9	TRBJ1-2	.	.	CASSGGDGYTF	TGTGCCAGCAGCGGGGGGGATGGCTACACCTTC
TRBV27	TRBJ1-2	.	TRBD1	CASSLTTPGQGFYGYTF	TGTGCCAGCAGTTTAACGACACCGGGACAGGGATTCTATGGCTACACCTTC
TRBV5-5	TRBJ1-4	.	TRBD1	CASSLRRGDEKLFF	TGTGCCAGCAGCTTACGCAGGGGGGATGAAAAACTGTTTTTT
TRBV7-6	TRBJ2-1	.	TRBD1	CASSLDGTGLYNEQFF	TGTGCCAGCAGCTTAGATGGGACAGGATTATACAATGAGCAGTTCTTC
TRBV5-4	TRBJ2-2	few	.	CASSFTGSTGELFF	TGTGCCAGCAGCTTCACGGGTTCCACCGGGGAGCTGTTTTTT
TRBV11-2	TRBJ1-2	once	.	CASSLGGNYGYTF	TGTGCCAGCAGCTTAGGAGGGAACTATGGCTACACCTTC
TRBV7-8	TRBJ2-5	.	.	CASSSLRGWVETQYF	TGTGCCAGCAGCTCTCTTAGGGGTTGGGTCGAGACCCAGTACTTC
TRBV2	TRBJ2-3	.	TRBD2	CASSELGGEDTQYF	TGTGCCAGCAGTGAGCTCGGGGGGGAGGATACGCAGTATTTT
TRBV5-5	TRBJ2-3	.	TRBD2	CASRPLAGGPSRTDTQYF	TGTGCCAGCAGGCCTCTAGCGGGGGGGCCGTCTCGGACAGATACGCAGTATTTT
TRBV7-9	TRBJ2-7	few	.	CASTQGPYEQYF	TGTGCCAGCACCCAGGGGCCCTACGAGCAGTACTTC
TRBV6-5	TRBJ2-3	.	TRBD2	CATKQPGGVDTQYF	TGTGCCACCAAACAACCGGGGGGAGTCGATACGCAGTATTTT
TRBV6-5	TRBJ1-2	.	.	CASSYVGQSYGYTF	TGTGCCAGCAGTTATGTTGGGCAGTCCTATGGCTACACCTTC
TRBV28	TRBJ1-2	.	TRBD1	CASSQTGNPANYGYTF	TGTGCCAGCAGCCAGACAGGGAATCCGGCTAACTATGGCTACACCTTC
TRBV11-2	TRBJ2-1	.	TRBD2	CASRALAGGYYNEQFF	TGTGCCAGCCGCGCACTAGCGGGGGGGTATTACAATGAGCAGTTCTTC
TRBV6-5	TRBJ2-7	.	TRBD1	CASSGQGVGEQYF	TGTGCCAGCAGCGGACAGGGGGTTGGCGAGCAGTACTTC
TRBV3-1/TRBV3-2	TRBJ2-5	once	.	CASSLRGAQETQYF	TGTGCCAGCAGCCTACGAGGAGCTCAAGAGACCCAGTACTTC
TRBV24-1	TRBJ2-7	.	.	CAPVEGYEQYF	TGTGCCCCAGTAGAGGGCTACGAGCAGTACTTC
TRBV27	TRBJ2-7	.	.	CASSLRRGGVQYF	TGTGCCAGCAGTTTACGCCGCGGCGGGGTCCAGTACTTC
TRBV4-2	TRBJ2-5	.	.	CASSPSGLILEGTQYF	TGTGCCAGCAGCCCAAGCGGGCTCATCTTGGAGGGGACCCAGTACTTC
TRBV28	TRBJ1-2	.	.	CASTPNGGVAGGVYGYTF	TGTGCCAGCACCCCAAACGGAGGGGTAGCCGGTGGAGTCTATGGCTACACCTTC
TRBV6-5	TRBJ1-1	few	.	CASALRGNTEAFF	TGTGCCAGCGCCCTTCGGGGTAACACTGAAGCTTTCTTT